This entry is about one T cell receptor (beta chain). Its antigen is still unknown. TCRdb analysed the multiplex PCR reads with MiXCR anew, one entry per CDR3 protein. Among around 190,000 distinct CDR3 sequences listed, 30% to 35% were seen once. This sample is drawn from a study of breast tumors, draining lymph nodes, adjacent tissues. Points from the study as a whole: Findings are consistent with lymph node origin and intratumoral expansion of most tumor T cells. Data only fit, rather than demonstrated, lymph node origin of most tumor T cells. Tumor repertoires ranked between lymph nodes and nontumor tissue in diversity, with V and J gene preferences. Tumor and nontumor repertoires were significantly more similar in luminal-like than in basal-like breast cancer.

CDR1 and CDR2 (germline): LNHDA, SQIVND (reference sequence). The CDR3 runs 17 residues. Trimming removed 6 bases from V and 2 bases from J, with 21 bases in between. Samples came from axillary lymph nodes draining the breast cancer. The receptor was derived from a female donor with breast cancer. Some clones in this sample may be carry-over from other donors' samples. The V call is TRBV19, the J call TRBJ2-3; weak D call: TRBD2 (8 bases). The specimen was axillary lymph node tissue. The CDR3 sequence: CASRAKSGGQYTDTQYF. The CDR3 bases are TGTGCCAGTAGGGCAAAAAGCGGGGGACAGTACACAGATACGCAGTATTTT.